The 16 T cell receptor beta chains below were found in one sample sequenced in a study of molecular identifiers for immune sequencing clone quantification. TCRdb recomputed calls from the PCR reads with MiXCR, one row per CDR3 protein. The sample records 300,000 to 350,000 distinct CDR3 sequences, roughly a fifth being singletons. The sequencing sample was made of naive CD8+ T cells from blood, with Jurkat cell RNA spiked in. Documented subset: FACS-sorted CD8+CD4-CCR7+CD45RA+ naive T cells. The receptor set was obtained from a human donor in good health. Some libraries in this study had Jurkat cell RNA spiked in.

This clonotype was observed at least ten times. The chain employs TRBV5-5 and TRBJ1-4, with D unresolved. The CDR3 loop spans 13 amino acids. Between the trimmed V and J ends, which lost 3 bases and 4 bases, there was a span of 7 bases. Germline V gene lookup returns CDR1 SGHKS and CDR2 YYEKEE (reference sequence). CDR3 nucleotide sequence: TGTGCCAGCAGCTCTGACCTTAATGAAAAACTGTTTTTT. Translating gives CASSSDLNEKLFF.

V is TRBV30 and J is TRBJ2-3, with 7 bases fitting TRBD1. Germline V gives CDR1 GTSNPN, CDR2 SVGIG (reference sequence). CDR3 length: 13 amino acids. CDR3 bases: TGTGCGATACAGGGGCCAAGCACAGATACGCAGTATTTT. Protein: CAIQGPSTDTQYF.

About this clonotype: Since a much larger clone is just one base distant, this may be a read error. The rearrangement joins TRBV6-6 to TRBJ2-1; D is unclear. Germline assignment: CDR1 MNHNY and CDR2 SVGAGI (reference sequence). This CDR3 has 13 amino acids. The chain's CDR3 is CAGSALAYNEQFF. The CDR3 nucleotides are TGTGCCGGCAGTGCACTTGCCTACAATGAGCAGTTCTTC.

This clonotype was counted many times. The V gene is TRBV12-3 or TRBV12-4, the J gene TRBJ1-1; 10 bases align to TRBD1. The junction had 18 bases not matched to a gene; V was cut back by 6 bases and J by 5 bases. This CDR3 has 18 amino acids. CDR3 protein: CASRPPPGQGRMGTEAFF. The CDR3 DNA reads TGTGCCAGCAGGCCACCTCCGGGACAGGGGAGGATGGGAACTGAAGCTTTCTTT.

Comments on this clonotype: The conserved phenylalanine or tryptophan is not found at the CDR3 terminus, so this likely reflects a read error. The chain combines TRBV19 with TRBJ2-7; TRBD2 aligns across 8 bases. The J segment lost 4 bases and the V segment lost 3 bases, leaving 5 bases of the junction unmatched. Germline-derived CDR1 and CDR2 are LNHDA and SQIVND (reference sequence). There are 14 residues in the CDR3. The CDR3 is CASSIRTSSYEQYY. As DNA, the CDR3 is TGTGCCAGTAGTATCCGGACTAGCTCTTACGAGCAGTACTAC.

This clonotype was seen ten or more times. The CDR3 loop reads CSVDRGTNTGELFF. The CDR3 DNA reads as TGCAGCGTTGATCGCGGAACGAACACCGGGGAGCTGTTTTTT. This chain joins TRBV29-1 and TRBJ2-2; D is uncertain. In germline, CDR1 is SQVTM, CDR2 ANQGSEA. The V gene lost 3 bases and the J gene lost 0 bases, with 8 bases spanning the gap. The CDR3 is 14 amino acids.

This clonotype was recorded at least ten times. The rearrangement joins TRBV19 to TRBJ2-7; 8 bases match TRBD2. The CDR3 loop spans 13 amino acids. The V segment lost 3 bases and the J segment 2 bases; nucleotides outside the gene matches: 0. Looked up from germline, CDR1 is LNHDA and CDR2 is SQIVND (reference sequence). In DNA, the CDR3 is TGTGCCAGTAGTATGGGACTAGCCTACGAGCAGTACTTC. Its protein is CASSMGLAYEQYF.

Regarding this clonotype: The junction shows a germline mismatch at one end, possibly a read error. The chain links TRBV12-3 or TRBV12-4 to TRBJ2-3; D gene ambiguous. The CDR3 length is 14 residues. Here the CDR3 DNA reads TGTGCCAGCAGTTTAGCATCGGGTACTTTGATTGAGAATTTT. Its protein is CASSLASGTLIENF.

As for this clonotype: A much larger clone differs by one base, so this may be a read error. The CDR3 region is CASSTNIAGEPTDTQYF. CDR3 sequence (DNA): TGTGCCAGCAGCACCAATATAGCGGGAGAACCGACAGATACGCAGTATTTT. The chain employs TRBV28 and TRBJ2-3, with 9 bases aligning to TRBD2. The CDR3 is 17 amino acids. V shed 6 bases, J shed 3 bases, and the junction held 13 bases outside the gene matches. Germline values: CDR1 MDHEN, CDR2 SYDVKM.

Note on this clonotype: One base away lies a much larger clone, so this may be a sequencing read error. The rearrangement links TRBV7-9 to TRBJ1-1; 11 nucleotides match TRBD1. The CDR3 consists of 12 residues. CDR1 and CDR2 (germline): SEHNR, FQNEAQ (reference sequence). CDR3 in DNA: TGTGTCAGCGGACAGGGGGCCGCTGAAGCTTTCTTT. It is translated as CVSGQGAAEAFF.

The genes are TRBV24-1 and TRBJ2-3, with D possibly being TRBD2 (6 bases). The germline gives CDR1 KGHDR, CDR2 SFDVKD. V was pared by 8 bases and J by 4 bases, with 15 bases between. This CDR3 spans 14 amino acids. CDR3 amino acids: CATTAPSDPDTQYF. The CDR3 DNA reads TGTGCCACCACCGCTCCTAGCGACCCAGATACGCAGTATTTT.

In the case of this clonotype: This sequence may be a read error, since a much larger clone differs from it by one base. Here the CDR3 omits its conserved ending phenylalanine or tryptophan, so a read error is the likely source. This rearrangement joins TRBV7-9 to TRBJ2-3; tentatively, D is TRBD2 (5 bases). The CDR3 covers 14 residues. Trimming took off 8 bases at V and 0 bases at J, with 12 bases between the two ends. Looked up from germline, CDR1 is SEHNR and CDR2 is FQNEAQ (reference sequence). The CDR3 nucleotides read TGTGCCAGCGAGGAGGCACCTAGCACAGATACGCAGTATCTT. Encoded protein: CASEEAPSTDTQYL.

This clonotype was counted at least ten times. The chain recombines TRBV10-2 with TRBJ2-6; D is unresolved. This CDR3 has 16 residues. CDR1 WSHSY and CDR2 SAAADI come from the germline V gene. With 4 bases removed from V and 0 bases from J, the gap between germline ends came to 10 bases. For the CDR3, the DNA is TGCGCCAGCAGTGTGGAAGGCCCCTCTGGGGCCAACGTCCTGACTTTC. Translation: CASSVEGPSGANVLTF.

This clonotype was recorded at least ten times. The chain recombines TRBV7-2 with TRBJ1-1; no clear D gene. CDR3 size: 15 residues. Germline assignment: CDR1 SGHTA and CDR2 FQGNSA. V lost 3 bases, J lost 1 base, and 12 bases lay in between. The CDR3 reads CASSFSPPQNTEAFF. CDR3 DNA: TGTGCCAGCAGCTTTAGCCCCCCCCAGAACACTGAAGCTTTCTTT.

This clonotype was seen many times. The CDR3 DNA is TGTGCCAGCAGCGCAAGACCTCAGATCTACGAGCAGTACTTC. Protein sequence: CASSARPQIYEQYF. The chain has TRBV7-8 and TRBJ2-7; D is unclear. Germline V gene data show CDR1 as SGHVS and CDR2 as FQNEAQ. The CDR3 contains 14 residues. V shed 5 bases and J shed 3 bases, with 14 bases lying between them.

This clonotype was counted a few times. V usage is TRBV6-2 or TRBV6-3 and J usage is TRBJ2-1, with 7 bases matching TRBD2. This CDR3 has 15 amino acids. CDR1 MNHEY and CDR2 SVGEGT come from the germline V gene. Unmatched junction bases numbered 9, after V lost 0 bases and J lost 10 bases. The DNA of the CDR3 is TGTGCCAGCAGTTACTCGGCCCCTAGCGGCCGGGAGCAGTTCTTC. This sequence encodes CASSYSAPSGREQFF.